The rows below give T cell receptor beta chains drawn from one sample of a study of siplizumab effects on memory and regulatory T cells. Clones were read by immunoSEQ multiplex PCR, and TCRdb kept only the in-frame ones, dropping some. This sample has around 100,000 clones, with approximately 92% found just once. Input material: CD4+ T cells sorted from blood. These TCRs come from a human donor in good health. Some clones in this sample may be carry-over from other donors' samples. CDR3s include the opening cysteine and the closing phenylalanine or tryptophan. Each record gives: V gene, CDR3 length, CDR3 protein.

V: TRBV30; length: 14; CDR3: CAWSSGLGEETQYF
V: TRBV14; length: 14; CDR3: CASSRSTGVYEQYF
V: TRBV20-1; length: 11; CDR3: CSASLGETQYF
V: TRBV27; length: 16; CDR3: CASSRRPGQGYNEQFF
V: TRBV30; length: 12; CDR3: CAWSVRGRGAFF
V: TRBV2; length: 14; CDR3: CASSERTGYEKLFF
V: TRBV12-1; length: 19; CDR3: CASSFGGFYRASGANVLTF
V: TRBV7-2; length: 15; CDR3: CASRAWGSRTNEQFF
V: TRBV18; length: 13; CDR3: CASSPPSSYEQYF
V: TRBV5-1; length: 15; CDR3: CASSGRQGSTDTQYF
V: TRBV7-9; length: 14; CDR3: CASSSTSYNSPLHF
V: TRBV15; length: 14; CDR3: CATSSGDSTYEQYF
V: TRBV27; length: 12; CDR3: CASSHLLDSLHF
V: TRBV28; length: 13; CDR3: CARARQSNQPQHF
V: TRBV2; length: 13; CDR3: CASSSGFQETQYF
V: TRBV5-1; length: 15; CDR3: CASSPLSSNTGELFF
V: TRBV25-1; length: 14; CDR3: CASRPTGMNTEAFF
V: TRBV5-5; length: 13; CDR3: CASSLWGIHGYTF
V: TRBV7-9; length: 15; CDR3: CASSFAGAQADTQYF
V: TRBV5-1; length: 11; CDR3: CASSPGTGATF
V: TRBV6-1; length: 14; CDR3: CASSGGDSENIQYF
V: TRBV7-2; length: 18; CDR3: CASSRRVGTDSGANVLTF
V: TRBV6-5; length: 16; CDR3: CASSYREDTYQETQYF
V: TRBV19; length: 16; CDR3: CASSIGGFSGANVLTF
V: TRBV27; length: 14; CDR3: CASSLGTRTSPLHF
V: TRBV25-1; length: 15; CDR3: CASRDRDSWNTEAFF
V: TRBV19; length: 14; CDR3: CASSTGGIVGELFF
V: TRBV5-1; length: 15; CDR3: CASRAVAGGPYEQYF
V: TRBV25-1; length: 15; CDR3: CASSEAEVKIRPQYF
V: TRBV18; length: 13; CDR3: CASSPTGNQPQHF
V: TRBV7-2; length: 16; CDR3: CASSLVGGGAYNEQFF
V: TRBV2; length: 11; CDR3: CASRGVGEQYF
V: TRBV19; length: 14; CDR3: CASSDGRRGSPLHF
V: TRBV4-1; length: 17; CDR3: CASSQHTAGGSYNEQFF
V: TRBV2; length: 13; CDR3: CASSEARSRVLFF
V: TRBV7-2; length: 13; CDR3: CASSLEYTDTQYF
V: TRBV28; length: 16; CDR3: CASRTARGGGGETQYF
V: TRBV11-2; length: 16; CDR3: CASSSTSTVPTNEQFF
V: TRBV2; length: 12; CDR3: CASSMAEQPQHF
V: TRBV5-6; length: 11; CDR3: CASSLWGEQFF
V: TRBV7-8; length: 13; CDR3: CASSLPGGYEQYF
V: TRBV27; length: 13; CDR3: CASSPPGQGVYTF